Listed below are T cell receptor beta chains from one sample, sequenced in a study of CD8+ T cells in alopecia areata. TCRdb's copy holds only in-frame clones and misses some; the assay was immunoSEQ multiplex PCR. The table lists roughly 150,000 clones, 55% of them singletons. Material for sequencing was CD4+ T cells sorted from blood. The source is a human donor in good health. Each CDR3 is given with its conserved first and last residue. D genes are given only for firm matches. Not every row has a clone size; where given, it reads once, few, many or a size class.

V	J	D	size	DNA	CDR3
TRBV5-4	TRBJ2-7	-	-	TGTGCCAGCAGCTTGCCGGGGGAGGAGCAGTACTTC	CASSLPGEEQYF
TRBV29-1	TRBJ2-4	TRBD1	-	TGCAGCGCTCACATCAACAGGGGTGGGGTGGACATTCAGTACTTC	CSAHINRGGVDIQYF
TRBV28	TRBJ2-5	-	few	TGTGCCAGCAGTTTATATCTATCGGGGGGCCCTCAGGAGACCCAGTACTTC	CASSLYLSGGPQETQYF
TRBV27	TRBJ2-1	-	-	TGTGCCAGCAGTACGAACAATGAGCAGTTCTTC	CASSTNNEQFF
TRBV11-2	TRBJ2-7	-	-	TGTGCCAGCAGCTTGGAGGGCCCAGGGTACGAGCAGTACTTC	CASSLEGPGYEQYF
TRBV14	TRBJ2-1	TRBD2	-	TGTGCCAGCAGCCAAGCGGTAGCGGGAAGGTATGAGCAGTTCTTC	CASSQAVAGRYEQFF
TRBV27	TRBJ1-1	-	-	TGTGCCAGCAGTCGGGAGACTGACAGGCGTCAGTTGGGCACTGAAGCTTTCTTT	CASSRETDRRQLGTEAFF
TRBV29-1	TRBJ1-1	-	few	TGCAGCGTTGTCGAGCCCGGGAGGGCTTTCTTT	CSVVEPGRAFF
TRBV25-1	TRBJ2-6	-	once	TGTGCCAGCAGCCTTAAAGGGCAGGTCTCTGGGGCCAACGTCCTGACTTTC	CASSLKGQVSGANVLTF
TRBV29-1	TRBJ2-7	TRBD1	-	TGCAGCGTTGGGGGAGACAGGGGGTTCCGGGGCTCCTACGAGCAGTACTTC	CSVGGDRGFRGSYEQYF
TRBV29-1	TRBJ1-2	-	-	TGCAGCGTTGAAGGTGGCGGCTATCGGGGCTACACCTTC	CSVEGGGYRGYTF
TRBV6-5	TRBJ2-6	-	-	TGTGCCAGCAGCAAAACTGGATCTGGGGCCAACGTCCTGACTTTC	CASSKTGSGANVLTF
TRBV5-1	TRBJ2-5	-	-	TGCGCCAGCAGCTCGGGCGGGGTTCAAGAGACCCAGTACTTC	CASSSGGVQETQYF
TRBV6-1	TRBJ1-1	-	-	TGTGCCAGCACCGGACACCTAAACACTGAAGCTTTCTTT	CASTGHLNTEAFF
TRBV30	TRBJ2-7	-	-	TGTGCCTGGAGTGTGGGGAGCTCCTACGAGCAGTACTTC	CAWSVGSSYEQYF
TRBV23-1	TRBJ2-1	TRBD1	few	TGCGCCAGCAGTCAAACCGGGACAGGGCCCTACAATGAGCAGTTCTTC	CASSQTGTGPYNEQFF
TRBV25-1	TRBJ1-5	-	few	TGTGCCAGCAGTGGGGGTCACAATCAGCCCCAGCATTTT	CASSGGHNQPQHF